The rows below give T cell receptor beta chains drawn from one sample of a study of spatial heterogeneity in lung cancer. One entry per CDR3 protein results from TCRdb running MiXCR on the 5' RACE reads. Among 4,000 to 5,000 distinct CDR3 sequences listed, around 17% were seen once. Sequenced here: PBMCs, sampled at surgery. Receptor source: a male donor with early-stage non-small cell lung cancer. CDR3s include the opening cysteine and the closing phenylalanine or tryptophan. D genes are given only for firm matches. Clone size is not always given. Where it is, it says once, few, many or a class for expanded clones.

j_gene | abundance | v_gene | d_gene | CDR3aa | CDR3nt
TRBJ1-6 | . | TRBV11-1 | . | CASSLFLSDSPLHF | TGTGCCAGCAGCTTATTTCTCTCGGATTCACCCCTCCACTTT
TRBJ1-5 | . | TRBV24-1 | . | CATSDNAPGSQPQHF | TGTGCCACCAGTGATAATGCACCGGGGAGTCAGCCCCAGCATTTT
TRBJ1-5 | medium-sized | TRBV6-5 | . | CASRGIGNSNQPQHF | TGTGCCAGCAGGGGGATAGGTAATAGCAATCAGCCCCAGCATTTT
TRBJ1-5 | medium-sized | TRBV20-1 | . | CSARDPEGSRQPQHF | TGCAGTGCTAGAGATCCTGAGGGGTCGAGGCAGCCCCAGCATTTT
TRBJ2-7 | . | TRBV20-1 | . | CSGYRRAISLSYEQYF | TGCAGTGGTTACAGGCGCGCTATTAGCCTCTCCTACGAGCAGTACTTC
TRBJ1-6 | medium-sized | TRBV20-1 | . | CSARDSGVGSPLHF | TGCAGTGCTAGAGATAGCGGGGTGGGCTCACCCCTCCACTTT
TRBJ1-1 | medium-sized | TRBV11-2 | TRBD1 | CASSLDLDRDTEAFF | TGTGCCAGCAGCTTAGACCTGGACAGGGACACTGAAGCTTTCTTT
TRBJ2-3 | medium-sized | TRBV4-3 | TRBD1 | CASSQDRNRGTDTQYF | TGCGCCAGCAGCCAAGATCGGAACAGGGGGACAGATACGCAGTATTTT
TRBJ2-7 | medium-sized | TRBV5-1 | . | CASSLDSSPYEQYF | TGCGCCAGCAGCTTGGATTCCAGTCCCTACGAGCAGTACTTC
TRBJ2-5 | . | TRBV4-2 | . | CASSQDDSPQETQYF | TGTGCCAGCAGCCAAGATGACAGTCCCCAAGAGACCCAGTACTTC
TRBJ2-7 | medium-sized | TRBV6-5 | . | CASSYRGPIYEQYF | TGTGCCAGCAGTTACCGTGGACCCATCTACGAGCAGTACTTC
TRBJ1-4 | medium-sized | TRBV7-6 | . | CASSLTLWTYEKLFF | TGTGCCAGCAGCTTAACCCTTTGGACATATGAAAAACTGTTTTTT
TRBJ2-7 | medium-sized | TRBV7-9 | . | CASSYGPSYEQYF | TGTGCCAGCAGCTACGGGCCTTCCTACGAGCAGTACTTC
TRBJ2-1 | few | TRBV30 | . | CAWRPIRDWDHNEQFF | TGTGCCTGGAGGCCAATCCGGGACTGGGATCACAATGAGCAGTTCTTC
TRBJ1-2 | . | TRBV6-6 | TRBD1 | CASSYLRGQGAGGYTF | TGTGCCAGCAGTTACCTCCGGGGACAGGGGGCGGGCGGCTACACCTTC
TRBJ2-3 | large | TRBV10-3 | TRBD2 | CAISERPGLALSTDTQYF | TGTGCCATCAGTGAGAGACCGGGACTAGCGCTAAGCACAGATACGCAGTATTTT
TRBJ2-1 | . | TRBV13 | TRBD2 | CASSLGSGGAVEQFF | TGTGCCAGCAGCTTAGGCTCCGGGGGGGCCGTTGAGCAGTTCTTC
TRBJ1-3 | few | TRBV4-1 | TRBD1 | CASSGQGPYSGNTIYF | TGCGCCAGCAGCGGACAGGGTCCCTACTCTGGAAACACCATATATTTT
TRBJ1-6 | large | TRBV18 | TRBD1 | CASSPQGGSNSPLHF | TGTGCCAGCTCACCCCAGGGGGGCAGTAATTCACCCCTCCACTTT
TRBJ2-7 | medium-sized | TRBV7-3 | . | CASSLDASHEQYF | TGTGCCAGCAGCTTAGATGCCTCCCACGAGCAGTACTTC
TRBJ1-1 | medium-sized | TRBV6-5 | . | CASRPQMNTEAFF | TGTGCCAGCAGACCGCAAATGAACACTGAAGCTTTCTTT
TRBJ1-1 | . | TRBV6-5 | TRBD1 | CASTRPGGDTEAFF | TGTGCCAGCACTCGCCCAGGGGGGGACACTGAAGCTTTCTTT
TRBJ2-1 | few | TRBV7-3 | TRBD1 | CASSLQGANEQFF | TGTGCCAGCAGCTTACAGGGGGCGAATGAGCAGTTCTTC